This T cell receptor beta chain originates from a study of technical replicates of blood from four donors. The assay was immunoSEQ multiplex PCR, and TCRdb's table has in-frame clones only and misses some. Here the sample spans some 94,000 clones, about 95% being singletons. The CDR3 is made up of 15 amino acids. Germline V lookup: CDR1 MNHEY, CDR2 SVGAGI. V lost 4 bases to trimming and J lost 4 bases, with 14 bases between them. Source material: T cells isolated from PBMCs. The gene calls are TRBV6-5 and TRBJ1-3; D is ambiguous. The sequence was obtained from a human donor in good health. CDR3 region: CASSFSLASGNTIYF. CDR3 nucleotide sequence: TGTGCCAGCAGTTTCTCCTTGGCCTCCGGAAACACCATATATTTT.